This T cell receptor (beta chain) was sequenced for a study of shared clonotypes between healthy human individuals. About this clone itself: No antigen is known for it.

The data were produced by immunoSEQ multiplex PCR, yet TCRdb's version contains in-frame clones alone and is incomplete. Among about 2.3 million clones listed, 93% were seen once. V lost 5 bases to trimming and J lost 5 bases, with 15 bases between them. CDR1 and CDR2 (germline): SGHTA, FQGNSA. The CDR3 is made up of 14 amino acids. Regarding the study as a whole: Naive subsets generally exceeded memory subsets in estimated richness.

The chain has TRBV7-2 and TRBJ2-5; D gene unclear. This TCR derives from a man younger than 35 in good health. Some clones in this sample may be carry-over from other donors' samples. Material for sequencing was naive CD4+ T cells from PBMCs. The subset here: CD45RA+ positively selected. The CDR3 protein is CASSPRGSWETQYF. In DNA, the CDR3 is TGTGCCAGCAGCCCCCGTGGCTCTTGGGAGACCCAGTACTTC.